This T cell receptor (beta chain) was found in a study of blood T cell repertoires in COVID-19. This CDR3 has 14 residues. Germline values: CDR1 SGHRS, CDR2 YFSETQ. Trimming removed 4 bases from V and 5 bases from J, with 13 bases in between. TCRdb keeps only in-frame clones here, not all; method: immunoSEQ multiplex PCR. The sample lists over 200,000 clones, 80% to 85% occurring once. The TCR comes from a woman aged 80 or over with active or convalescent COVID-19. V gene TRBV5-1 combines with J gene TRBJ2-4; D is possibly TRBD1 (6 bases). The sequenced material came from peripheral blood. The CDR3 is CASSKQGAQNIQYF. In DNA, the CDR3 is TGCGCCAGCAGCAAACAGGGTGCCCAAAACATTCAGTACTTC.